This T cell receptor (beta chain) was captured by sequencing in a study of CD8 T cells in Susac syndrome. When the RNA was reverse transcribed, random hexamers were used with an input of about 0.5 to 1 ug. TCRdb processed the immunoSEQ multiplex PCR reads anew with MiXCR; each CDR3 protein has one entry. This sample carries 110,000 or so distinct CDR3 sequences, about nine tenths of them seen once, and the ten largest clones take about 0.14%. The CDR3 length is 16 residues. Germline loops: CDR1 SGHTS, CDR2 YDEGEE. The V and J ends lost 0 bases and 3 bases respectively, with 15 bases between them. Controls comprised healthy donors matched for age and sex. Purification of the CD8+ and CD4+ T cells relied on negative isolation, and TEMRA cells underwent FACS enrichment.

Sequenced input: CD4+ T cells from PBMCs. This TCR was recovered from a human donor in good health. The chain couples TRBV5-8 to TRBJ1-1; D might be TRBD1 (5 bases). CDR3 DNA sequence: TGTGCCAGCAGCTTGGGCTTCGGGGGTCGGGACACTGAAGCTTTCTTT. Its protein is CASSLGFGGRDTEAFF.